These 31 T cell receptor beta chains came from one sample sequenced in a study of immune aging and cytomegalovirus after organ transplant. Time point in this sample: five sample-tagged time points from pre-transplant (day -1) to day 368 post-transplant, pooled. Cells were captured in microwells, and libraries were made with BD Rhapsody targeted mRNA and AbSeq chemistry. TCRdb reprocessed the single-cell sequencing reads with MiXCR, giving one entry per CDR3 protein. The repertoire consists of more than 20,000 distinct CDR3 sequences, with roughly a third occurring once and the leading ten covering around a quarter. These receptors are not linked to any known antigen. This specimen was CMV peptide-activated CD4+ and CD8+ T cells sorted from blood, taken at five time points, pooled. Indicated subset: sorted CD8+CD137+ and CD4+CD154+ T cells after roughly 13 h CMV IE-1 peptide stimulation. These receptors originate from a female donor who had a heart transplant and CMV viremia.

This clonotype has a handful of counts. The chain combines TRBV2 with TRBJ2-5; perhaps TRBD2 as D (5 bases). Germline CDR1 and CDR2: SNHLY and FYNNEI. The CDR3 length is 13 residues. The ends were cut back, 8 bases at V and 2 bases at J, with 12 bases in the middle. CDR3 nucleotides: TGTGCCAGCCATTACGGGATACAAGAGACCCAGTACTTC. Protein sequence: CASHYGIQETQYF. The variable domain in full, with the rest retrieved from reference TRBV2 and TRBJ2-5, is EPEVTQTPSHQVTQMGQEVILRCVPISNHLYFYWYRQILGQKVEFLVSFYNNEISEKSEIFDDQFSVERPDGSNFTLKIRSTKLEDSAMYFCASHYGIQETQYFGPGTRLLVL.

The sample holds many counts of this clonotype. This may come from a read error, since a much larger clone is one base off. The conserved final phenylalanine or tryptophan is absent from the CDR3, which likely points to a read error. The chain carries TRBV19 and TRBJ1-1, with D unresolved. CDR3 size: 13 residues. Trimming removed 4 bases from V and 5 bases from J, with 11 bases in between. The germline V gene encodes CDR1 LNHDA and CDR2 SQIVND (reference sequence). CDR3 DNA sequence: TGTGCCAGTAGTACCCTCGGCGCAACTGAAGCTTTCTTA. This encodes CASSTLGATEAFL.

This clonotype was counted only a few times. One junction end does not reproduce the germline sequence, and a read error may be involved. The rearrangement links TRBV7-9 to TRBJ2-2; D is possibly TRBD1 (6 bases). This CDR3 has 16 residues. Germline CDR1 and CDR2: SEHNR and FQNEAQ (reference sequence). The DNA for the CDR3 is TGTGCCAGTGACCTTCGGACAGACCTGAACACCGTGGAGCTGTTTTTT. The encoded protein is CASDLRTDLNTVELFF.

This clonotype was recorded once. V usage is TRBV28 and J usage is TRBJ1-2; D is ambiguous. V shed 1 base and J shed 0 bases, with 9 bases lying between them. The CDR3 covers 15 residues. Germline V gives CDR1 MDHEN, CDR2 SYDVKM. CDR3 sequence reads: CASSLLTPANYGYTF. The CDR3 nucleotides read TGTGCCAGCAGTTTATTGACACCCGCTAACTATGGCTACACCTTC.

This clonotype is categorized as medium-sized (0.01 to 0.1%). The chain combines TRBV7-2 with TRBJ2-7; 11 nucleotides agree with TRBD2. With 4 bases clipped from V and 6 bases from J, the junction kept 8 bases outside the gene matches. The CDR3 runs to 15 residues. Germline V gene lookup returns CDR1 SGHTA and CDR2 FQGNSA. The CDR3, as DNA: TGTGCCAGCAGCTCCGTAGCGGGAGGGCCTGGCGAGCAGTACTTC. Its translation is CASSSVAGGPGEQYF.

The V gene is TRBV6-1, the J gene TRBJ2-7; 8 bases match TRBD1. Germline assignment: CDR1 MNHNS and CDR2 SASEGT. V was clipped by 4 bases and J by 2 bases; unmatched bases: 4. This CDR3 is built from 14 residues. The DNA of the CDR3 is TGTGCCAGCAGTGGAGCGACAGGGGCCTACGAGCAGTACTTC. Residues: CASSGATGAYEQYF.

The chain joins TRBV10-3 to TRBJ1-2; D is unresolved. CDR1 is ENHRY, CDR2 SYGVKD, per germline. The V end was cut by 2 bases, the J end by 1 base, with 8 bases between. The CDR3 totals 14 residues. CDR3: CAISEGQSNYGYTF. The CDR3 nucleotides read TGTGCCATCAGTGAGGGGCAGAGTAACTATGGCTACACCTTC.

In the case of this clonotype: The conserved final phenylalanine or tryptophan is absent from the CDR3, which likely points to a read error. The chain links TRBV20-1 to TRBJ2-5, with 10 bases lining up with TRBD1. Per the germline V gene, CDR1 is DFQATT and CDR2 is SNEGSKA (reference sequence). The ends lost 6 bases at V and 9 bases at J; junction bases unmatched: 4. The CDR3 totals 11 residues. The CDR3 spells CSARTGGAQYS. CDR3 sequence (DNA): TGCAGTGCCCGGACAGGGGGGGCCCAGTACTCC.

The chain has TRBV29-1 and TRBJ2-7; D unclear. This CDR3 contains 13 residues. Germline V lookup: CDR1 SQVTM, CDR2 ANQGSEA. Deletions cut 1 base from V and 2 bases from J, with 9 bases between. CDR3: CSVEVGNTYEQYF. CDR3 coding DNA: TGCAGCGTTGAAGTTGGGAATACCTACGAGCAGTACTTC.

This clonotype was counted between two and nine times. The junction and the germline gene differ at one end; a read error may be behind it. The chain uses TRBV28 and TRBJ1-5; D may be TRBD1 (5 bases). The CDR3 has 13 amino acids. Looked up from germline, CDR1 is MDHEN and CDR2 is SYDVKM. The CDR3 DNA reads TGCGCCAGCAGTCGGGGGTTCAATCAGCCCCAGCATTTT. Its protein product is CASSRGFNQPQHF.

This clonotype was seen a handful of times. This chain links TRBV11-2 with TRBJ2-3; no definite D call. Germline lookup yields CDR1 SGHAT and CDR2 FQNNGV. Trimming cost V 2 bases and J 5 bases, with 2 bases left between them. This CDR3 has 11 amino acids. The CDR3 coding sequence is TGTGCCAGCAGCTTATTAGATACGCAGTATTTT. Its protein is CASSLLDTQYF.

This clonotype came up a few times. The rearrangement joins TRBV10-3 to TRBJ2-1; D remains unclear. V dropped 6 bases and J dropped 1 base, with 10 bases sitting between them. The CDR3 runs to 14 residues. Germline V gene lookup returns CDR1 ENHRY and CDR2 SYGVKD. The CDR3 nucleotides are TGTGCCATCAGCTCGACCCTGTCCTACAATGAGCAGTTCTTC. Translation gives CAISSTLSYNEQFF.

This clonotype showed up many times. The gene calls are TRBV10-1 and TRBJ1-2; D possibly corresponds to TRBD1 (6 bases). The CDR3 has 14 amino acids. The V gene's germline CDR1 is WNHNN and CDR2 SYGVQD (reference sequence). DNA of the CDR3: TGCGCACTTATTGGACAGATAAGTAACTATGGCTACACCTTC. This gives the protein CALIGQISNYGYTF.

This clonotype appeared once. At one end the junction does not follow the germline gene, possibly because of a read error. The V gene is TRBV5-1, the J gene TRBJ1-1; D remains unclear. The CDR3 has 15 residues. Germline CDR1 and CDR2: SGHRS and YFSETQ. CDR3 sequence (DNA): TGCGCCAGCAGCTTGGGTTCTACAATGAGCACTGAAGCTCTCTTT. Its translation: CASSLGSTMSTEALF.

The count of this clonotype is one. A read error may account for a junction end that differs from germline. The chain uses TRBV5-4 and TRBJ1-2; 7 nucleotides agree with TRBD1. The germline V gene encodes CDR1 SGHNT and CDR2 YYREEE (reference sequence). The CDR3 runs 15 residues. CDR3 nucleotide sequence: TGTGCCAGCAGCAACGCGTTAACAGGGGACTATGGCAACACCTTC. Encoded protein: CASSNALTGDYGNTF.

This chain links TRBV7-9 with TRBJ2-1; 10 bases line up with TRBD2. Germline CDR1 and CDR2: SEHNR and FQNEAQ (reference sequence). V was clipped by 0 bases and J by 8 bases; unmatched bases: 4. This CDR3 comprises 15 residues. In nucleotides, the CDR3 is TGTGCCAGCAGCTTAGCAGCGGGAGGGCCGGATGAGCAGTTCTTC. This codes for CASSLAAGGPDEQFF.

V usage is TRBV12-3 or TRBV12-4 and J usage is TRBJ1-2; TRBD1 might be the D (5 bases). Trimming pared 5 bases from V and 4 bases from J, leaving 20 bases between. The length of the CDR3 is 16 residues. The CDR3 DNA reads as TGTGCCAGCAGTCCCGTGTCGGGGGTGGCACTCTATGGCTACACCTTC. This codes for CASSPVSGVALYGYTF.

This clonotype was found a few times. The chain combines TRBV29-1 with TRBJ1-1; D remains unclear. The CDR3 runs 14 residues. The germline gives CDR1 SQVTM, CDR2 ANQGSEA. V was trimmed by 5 bases and J by 1 base, leaving 14 bases between them. The CDR3 reads CSVPRITENTEAFF. The CDR3 coding sequence is TGCAGCGTTCCAAGGATAACGGAGAACACTGAAGCTTTCTTT.

This clonotype came up many times. The V call is TRBV20-1, the J call TRBJ1-1, with a possible D match to TRBD1 (5 bases). Per germline, CDR1 DFQATT and CDR2 SNEGSKA (reference sequence). V dropped 5 bases and J dropped 0 bases, with 19 bases sitting between them. There are 16 residues in the CDR3. CDR3 protein: CSAPLPGTTVNTEAFF. As DNA, the CDR3 is TGCAGTGCTCCACTACCCGGGACGACAGTGAACACTGAAGCTTTCTTT.

As for this clonotype: As the CDR3 is not closed by the conserved phenylalanine or tryptophan, this likely results from a read error. This chain links TRBV6-6 with TRBJ1-1; maybe TRBD1 (5 bases). Trimming pared 7 bases from V and 11 bases from J, leaving 14 bases between. The CDR3 is made up of 11 amino acids. Germline loops: CDR1 MNHNY, CDR2 SVGAGI (reference sequence). CDR3 sequence reads: CASTTGDRAFS. The CDR3 nucleotides are TGTGCCAGCACCACCGGGGACCGGGCTTTCTCT.

This clonotype appeared once. CDR3 sequence (DNA): TGCGCCAGCAGCTTGGTGGCAGGGTCCGCCACTGAAGCTTTCTTT. Amino acids: CASSLVAGSATEAFF. The chain combines TRBV5-1 with TRBJ1-1; a possible D gene is TRBD1 (5 bases). The length of the CDR3 is 15 residues. Germline CDR1 reads SGHRS; CDR2 reads YFSETQ. With 0 bases removed from V and 4 bases from J, the gap between germline ends came to 13 bases.

Concerning this clonotype: One junction end disagrees with the germline gene, perhaps due to a read error. V and J are TRBV29-1 and TRBJ2-5; TRBD1 is a possible D gene (7 bases). This CDR3 contains 18 residues. In germline, CDR1 is SQVTM, CDR2 ANQGSEA. The CDR3 region has the DNA TGCAGCGTTGAAGTCCTTCTGGGAGGAGGGGGCCACCAAGAGACCCAGCACTTC. As protein: CSVEVLLGGGGHQETQHF.

The V and J genes are TRBV20-1 and TRBJ2-3; D ambiguous. The CDR3 runs to 17 residues. Germline CDR1 reads DFQATT; CDR2 reads SNEGSKA (reference sequence). V was clipped by 0 bases and J by 3 bases, with 19 bases between them. CDR3 nucleotides: TGCAGTGCTAGAGACCCCACGTCCATTGGAAGAACAGATACGCAGTATTTT. It encodes CSARDPTSIGRTDTQYF.

There are a few counts of this clonotype. The chain combines TRBV27 with TRBJ2-5; 8 positions agree with TRBD2. Trimming took 5 bases from V and 4 from J; bases not matched to a gene: 6. From germline, CDR1 is MNHEY and CDR2 SMNVEV (reference sequence). CDR3 length equals 14 residues. The CDR3 DNA sequence: TGTGCCAGCAGTCCGGGGACTAGTTCAGAGACCCAGTACTTC. As protein: CASSPGTSSETQYF.

Remarks on this clonotype: The CDR3 does not close with the conserved phenylalanine or tryptophan, likely indicating a read error. No DNA is shown, since the ends of the CDR3 on it are uncertain; the CDR3 is the one TCRdb lists. V gene TRBV5-6 combines with J gene TRBJ2-1. Germline CDR1 reads SGHDT; CDR2 reads YYEEEE. Inclusive of both ends, the CDR3 amounts to 11 amino acids. CDR3 residues: CASVFGNEQSL.

This clonotype was seen a few times. V and J are TRBV5-1 and TRBJ2-1; the D gene is possibly TRBD2 (6 bases). The CDR3 is 14 residues long. Trimming shortened V by 5 bases and J by 5 bases, and 14 bases separated the two germline ends. The germline V gene encodes CDR1 SGHRS and CDR2 YFSETQ. The CDR3 spells CASSWDSLNNEQFF. The CDR3 DNA sequence: TGCGCCAGCAGTTGGGACTCCCTTAACAATGAGCAGTTCTTC.

The chain combines TRBV9 with TRBJ2-3; 9 bases match TRBD2. J was trimmed by 2 bases and V by 3 bases; bases with no gene match: 10. The CDR3 has 17 amino acids. Germline V gene sequence: CDR1 SGDLS, CDR2 YYNGEE. CDR3: CASSAGAGGASTDTQYF. The CDR3 DNA is TGTGCCAGCAGCGCAGGAGCGGGAGGAGCCTCCACAGATACGCAGTATTTT.

This clonotype is termed medium-sized (0.01 to 0.1%). The chain combines TRBV19 with TRBJ2-2; weak D call: TRBD2 (7 bases). The CDR3 is made up of 16 amino acids. Trimming took 4 bases from V and 0 from J, leaving 12 bases between them. Germline loops: CDR1 LNHDA, CDR2 SQIVND (reference sequence). The CDR3 coding sequence is TGTGCCAGTAGTAAAGGGGGGGCACCGAACACCGGGGAGCTGTTTTTT. Protein product: CASSKGGAPNTGELFF.

This clonotype has a count of ten or more. The chain combines TRBV11-2 with TRBJ1-6, with 10 bases lining up with TRBD1. The ends lost 4 bases at V and 10 bases at J; junction bases unmatched: 4. Looked up from germline, CDR1 is SGHAT and CDR2 is FQNNGV. The CDR3 totals 14 residues. CDR3 nucleotides: TGTGCCAGCAGCTACCGGGACAGGGGATCACCCCTCCACTTT. Protein sequence: CASSYRDRGSPLHF.

Regarding this clonotype: Sequence at one end of the junction differs from germline and may be a read error. The V call is TRBV2, the J call TRBJ2-5; 7 nucleotides line up with TRBD2. The CDR3 extends over 14 amino acids. Germline CDR1 is SNHLY and CDR2 is FYNNEI. The CDR3 spells CTNKSGRAVETQCF. CDR3 nucleotide sequence: TGTACCAACAAGAGTGGGAGGGCCGTCGAGACCCAGTGCTTC. Combining the CDR3 with reference TRBV2 and TRBJ2-5 gives the whole variable domain EPEVTQTPSHQVTQMGQEVILRCVPISNHLYFYWYRQILGQKVEFLVSFYNNEISEKSEIFDDQFSVERPDGSNFTLKIRSTKLEDSAMYFCTNKSGRAVETQCFGPGTRLLVL.

This clonotype was recorded many times. This chain links TRBV11-3 with TRBJ2-3, with D uncertain. CDR1 is SGHNT, CDR2 YENEEA, per germline. Deletions cut 6 bases from V and 1 base from J, with 11 bases between. The CDR3 covers 14 residues. In DNA, the CDR3 is TGTGCCAGCAGTGGAACCAGCGGCACAGATACGCAGTATTTT. Translating gives CASSGTSGTDTQYF.